These 23 T cell receptor beta chains originate from one sample sequenced in a study of cytomegalovirus exposure and HLA in healthy donors. PCR used 60 Vbeta primers and 13 Jbeta primers. TCRdb keeps only in-frame clones here, not all; method: immunoSEQ multiplex PCR. The sample table includes tens of thousands of clones. Sequencing was carried out using PBMCs. These receptors were taken from a female donor in good health and CMV-seronegative.

The V gene is TRBV5-1, the J gene TRBJ1-4; D not resolved. With 5 bases removed from V and 5 bases from J, the gap between germline ends came to 13 bases. The CDR3 is 14 amino acids. The germline V gene has CDR1 SGHRS and CDR2 YFSETQ. CDR3 sequence reads: CASRPGRSNEKLFF. In DNA form, the CDR3 reads TGCGCCAGCAGACCCGGGAGGTCCAATGAAAAACTGTTTTTT.

The chain combines TRBV29-1 with TRBJ1-3; D remains ambiguous. V was pared by 1 base and J by 0 bases, with 4 bases between. The CDR3 spans 13 residues. Per germline, CDR1 SQVTM and CDR2 ANQGSEA. CDR3 nucleotide sequence: TGCAGCGTTGAAGCCCTCTCTGGAAACACCATATATTTT. Amino acids: CSVEALSGNTIYF.

The chain employs TRBV4-1 and TRBJ2-3; D perhaps matches TRBD2 (5 bases). V lost 5 bases and J lost 6, with 15 bases in between. The length of the CDR3 is 14 residues. Germline V lookup: CDR1 MGHRA, CDR2 YSYEKL. As DNA, the CDR3 is TGCGCCAGCAGCGGCGGACTGTTCTCCGATACGCAGTATTTT. Translating gives CASSGGLFSDTQYF.

The chain recombines TRBV12-5 with TRBJ1-1, with D perhaps TRBD1 (6 bases). The V end was cut by 0 bases, the J end by 1 base, with 15 bases between. Germline V gives CDR1 LGHNT, CDR2 FRNRAP. This CDR3 region has 17 residues. CDR3 protein: CASGLVLGRGSNTEAFF. CDR3 in DNA: TGTGCTAGTGGTTTGGTTCTAGGCAGGGGCTCGAACACTGAAGCTTTCTTT. Looking up the rest from reference TRBV12-5 and TRBJ1-1 gives the full variable domain: DARVTQTPRHKVTEMGQEVTMRCQPILGHNTVFWYRQTMMQGLELLAYFRNRAPLDDSGMPKDRFSAEMPDATLATLKIQPSEPRDSAVYFCASGLVLGRGSNTEAFFGQGTRLTVV.

This chain links TRBV19 with TRBJ1-2; no clear D gene. In germline, CDR1 is LNHDA, CDR2 SQIVND (reference sequence). CDR3 length: 15 amino acids. Between the trimmed V and J ends, which lost 2 bases and 3 bases, there was a span of 13 bases. CDR3 region: CASSITVAGYYGYTF. CDR3 in DNA: TGTGCCAGTAGTATAACGGTGGCGGGGTACTATGGCTACACCTTC.

The V and J genes are TRBV18 and TRBJ1-4; TRBD1 matches 8 bases. Trimming at V came to 3 bases and at J to 5 bases, leaving 5 bases not matched to a gene. The CDR3 loop spans 15 amino acids. The germline CDR1 and CDR2 sequences are KGHSH and LQKENI. CDR3: CASSPTDRANEKLFF. The CDR3 DNA follows: TGTGCCAGCTCACCCACGGACAGGGCCAATGAAAAACTGTTTTTT.

The rearrangement uses TRBV2 and TRBJ2-5; 7 bases fit TRBD1. With V trimmed by 6 bases and J by 2 bases, 6 bases remained unmatched. Germline V gene sequence: CDR1 SNHLY, CDR2 FYNNEI. The CDR3 contains 14 residues. The CDR3 is CASRIGTVQETQYF. Written as DNA, the CDR3 is TGTGCCAGCAGAATCGGGACAGTTCAAGAGACCCAGTACTTC.

This rearrangement joins TRBV19 to TRBJ2-5; TRBD2 matches at 9 bases. The CDR3 totals 16 residues. Germline V CDR1 and CDR2: LNHDA, SQIVND (reference sequence). J was trimmed by 6 bases and V by 3 bases; bases with no gene match: 11. The CDR3 loop is CASSIRGLAGTKTQYF. In DNA, the CDR3 is TGTGCCAGTAGTATCCGCGGGCTAGCGGGGACGAAGACCCAGTACTTC.

The CDR3 reads CAWIVAGPSHEQYF. The CDR3 DNA reads TGTGCCTGGATCGTGGCGGGGCCATCCCACGAGCAGTACTTC. The V gene is TRBV30, the J gene TRBJ2-7; perhaps TRBD2 as D (6 bases). This CDR3 contains 14 residues. Germline CDR1 and CDR2: GTSNPN and SVGIG (reference sequence). Trimming took 4 bases from V and 5 from J, leaving 18 bases between them.

The J gene is TRBJ2-7, the V gene TRBV29-1; 8 bases are a match to TRBD2. The germline V gene has CDR1 SQVTM and CDR2 ANQGSEA. CDR3 length: 14 residues. V trimming: 2 bases; J trimming: 2 bases; junction bases outside the gene matches: 5. The CDR3 sequence is CSVETSGPTYEQYF. Written as DNA, the CDR3 is TGCAGCGTTGAAACTAGCGGTCCGACCTACGAGCAGTACTTC.

The rearrangement links TRBV11-2 to TRBJ1-1; 10 bases line up with TRBD1. The V gene end was trimmed by 5 bases and the J gene end by 6 bases; junction bases not matched to a gene: 9. This CDR3 contains 15 residues. Germline-derived CDR1 and CDR2 are SGHAT and FQNNGV. CDR3 residues: CASSRQGAIPAEAFF. Written as DNA, the CDR3 is TGTGCCAGCAGCCGACAGGGGGCGATTCCGGCTGAAGCTTTCTTT.

The chain recombines TRBV10-3 with TRBJ2-3; 9 bases are shared with TRBD1. The V and J ends lost 0 bases and 4 bases, in that order; junction bases with no gene match: 5. CDR1 is ENHRY, CDR2 SYGVKD, per germline. There are 16 residues in the CDR3. The CDR3 protein is CAISESRTGEADTQYF. DNA of the CDR3: TGTGCCATCAGTGAGTCCCGGACAGGGGAAGCAGATACGCAGTATTTT.

The CDR3 coding sequence is TGCGCCAGCAGCCAACTCCCAGGGACAGGGCCAGCTAGGATGAACACTGAAGCTTTCTTT. This sequence encodes CASSQLPGTGPARMNTEAFF. V is TRBV4-1 and J is TRBJ1-1, with 9 positions matching TRBD1. In germline, CDR1 is MGHRA, CDR2 YSYEKL. This CDR3 has 20 residues. Trimming at V came to 2 bases and at J to 0 bases, leaving 16 bases not matched to a gene.

The genes are TRBV2 and TRBJ1-1, with 12 bases identical to TRBD1. CDR3 size: 14 residues. Germline V lookup: CDR1 SNHLY, CDR2 FYNNEI. The V and J ends lost 3 bases and 5 bases, in that order; junction bases with no gene match: 1. CDR3 sequence: CASSEGQGATEAFF. CDR3 nucleotide sequence: TGTGCCAGCAGTGAGGGACAGGGGGCGACTGAAGCTTTCTTT.

The chain employs TRBV4-3 and TRBJ2-1, with 12 nucleotides matching TRBD2. Germline lookup yields CDR1 LGHNA and CDR2 YSLEER. This CDR3 has 17 amino acids. J gave up 15 bases and V 2 bases, and 17 bases lay outside the gene matches. The CDR3 here is CASSQLASSGGAYSTFF. The CDR3 DNA reads TGCGCCAGCAGCCAACTAGCTTCTAGCGGGGGGGCCTATAGCACGTTCTTC.

The chain is built from TRBV5-4 and TRBJ2-1, with 13 positions matching TRBD2. The germline gives CDR1 SGHNT, CDR2 YYREEE (reference sequence). The CDR3 is made up of 14 amino acids. Trimming removed 4 bases from V and 8 bases from J; junction bases left unmatched: 3. CDR3 protein: CASSTSGRAYEQFF. In DNA form, the CDR3 reads TGTGCCAGCAGCACTAGCGGGAGGGCCTATGAGCAGTTCTTC.

V usage is TRBV4-1 and J usage is TRBJ1-4; TRBD1 is a possible D gene (6 bases). V lost 2 bases to trimming and J lost 8 bases, with 12 bases between them. Germline-derived CDR1 and CDR2 are MGHRA and YSYEKL. The CDR3 is made up of 14 amino acids. The CDR3 DNA reads as TGCGCCAGCAGCCAAATACAGGGTGGCGAAAAACTGTTTTTT. Its translation: CASSQIQGGEKLFF.

V usage is TRBV6-1 and J usage is TRBJ1-1; D may be TRBD1 (6 bases). V was trimmed by 4 bases and J by 6 bases, leaving 21 bases between them. Looked up from germline, CDR1 is MNHNS and CDR2 is SASEGT. CDR3 size: 16 residues. CDR3 nucleotide sequence: TGTGCCAGCAGTGCCCCGAGCGGGGGCCCTCGCGCTGAAGCTTTCTTT. Its protein product is CASSAPSGGPRAEAFF.

V gene TRBV25-1 combines with J gene TRBJ2-5; a possible D gene is TRBD1 (6 bases). The V end was cut by 3 bases, the J end by 5 bases, with 13 bases between. The CDR3 loop spans 14 amino acids. CDR1 is MGHDK, CDR2 SYGVNS, per germline. CDR3 DNA sequence: TGTGCCAGCAGTGAGTTGGGGGCGCCGGAGACCCAGTACTTC. Its protein is CASSELGAPETQYF.

The chain recombines TRBV9 with TRBJ1-3, with D unclear. The germline V gene has CDR1 SGDLS and CDR2 YYNGEE. The CDR3 sequence is 16 residues long. Trimming removed 0 bases at V and 2 bases at J, with 12 bases between. CDR3 DNA sequence: TGTGCCAGCAGCGTAGGGTCCGGGGTGACTGGAAACACCATATATTTT. Encoded protein: CASSVGSGVTGNTIYF.

This chain links TRBV5-1 with TRBJ2-2; 8 bases are shared with TRBD1. This CDR3 is built from 16 residues. Germline CDR1 is SGHRS and CDR2 is YFSETQ. J lost 7 bases, V lost 4 bases, and 12 bases had no gene match. The CDR3 loop is CASSLRTGLWNGELFF. The DNA of the CDR3 is TGCGCCAGCAGCCTGAGGACAGGGCTATGGAACGGGGAGCTGTTTTTT. Variable domain in full (rest from reference TRBV5-1 and TRBJ2-2): KAGVTQTPRYLIKTRGQQVTLSCSPISGHRSVSWYQQTPGQGLQFLFEYFSETQRNKGNFPGRFSGRQFSNSRSEMNVSTLELGDSALYLCASSLRTGLWNGELFFGEGSRLTVL.

The rearrangement uses TRBV29-1 and TRBJ1-1; perhaps TRBD1 as D (5 bases). Germline CDR1 SQVTM, CDR2 ANQGSEA. The CDR3 loop spans 13 amino acids. Trimming cost V 6 bases and J 8 bases, with 19 bases left between them. CDR3 in amino acids: CSVYRQGLLEAFF. The CDR3 DNA is TGCAGCGTCTACCGCCAGGGCTTACTCGAAGCTTTCTTT.

The J gene is TRBJ2-7, the V gene TRBV29-1, with 9 bases aligning to TRBD1. CDR3 size: 15 residues. Germline lookup yields CDR1 SQVTM and CDR2 ANQGSEA. V trimming: 7 bases; J trimming: 1 base; junction bases outside the gene matches: 11. The CDR3 region has the DNA TGCAGCGGCAAAGGGGGGACAGGGAATTCCTACGAGCAGTACTTC. The encoded protein is CSGKGGTGNSYEQYF.